This entry is about one T cell receptor (beta chain). Libraries were prepared by immunoSEQ multiplex PCR; TCRdb keeps only in-frame clonotypes and omits some of them. The sample carries 200,000 to 250,000 clones, 88% recorded once. The sample belongs to a study of cytomegalovirus exposure and HLA in healthy donors. Trimming pared 3 bases from V and 6 bases from J, leaving 12 bases between. The germline V gene encodes CDR1 LNHDA and CDR2 SQIVND (reference sequence). The CDR3 has 13 residues. Donors were drawn from the approximately 110-subject validation cohort, separate from the roughly 670-subject first cohort.

The chain joins TRBV19 to TRBJ2-7; D possibly corresponds to TRBD1 (6 bases). The specimen sequenced was PBMCs. The receptor's source is a woman under 30 in good health and CMV-seronegative. The CDR3 is CASSMGRGSEQYF. CDR3 DNA sequence: TGTGCCAGTAGTATGGGCAGGGGATCCGAGCAGTACTTC.